Listed here are 28 T cell receptor beta chains from one sample, sequenced in a study of cytomegalovirus exposure and HLA in healthy donors (dated by TCRdb to about 2017). Library preparation employed the immunoSEQ multiplex PCR assay. TCRdb mirrors the immuneACCESS table, restricted to in-frame sequences. Some clones are absent from its copies; in checked studies, under half trace to an unresolved V gene, and the reason for the others is unknown. Counted in this sample were roughly 140,000 clones; about 91% of them appeared once. The biggest ten clones account for about 7.9% of the sample. Sequences were obtained from PBMCs. All receptors come from a woman between 18 and 29 years old in good health and CMV-seropositive.

The J gene is TRBJ2-1, the V gene TRBV9; 10 positions agree with TRBD2. Germline CDR1 reads SGDLS; CDR2 reads YYNGEE. This CDR3 region has 15 residues. The V and J ends lost 2 bases and 6 bases, in that order; junction bases with no gene match: 5. CDR3 in amino acids: CASSVSGGTSNEQFF. DNA for the CDR3: TGTGCCAGCAGCGTTAGCGGGGGGACGAGCAATGAGCAGTTCTTC. The full variable domain, in which reference TRBV9 and TRBJ2-1 provide the parts outside the CDR3, is DSGVTQTPKHLITATGQRVTLRCSPRSGDLSVYWYQQSLDQGLQFLIQYYNGEERAKGNILERFSAQQFPDLHSELNLSSLELGDSALYFCASSVSGGTSNEQFFGPGTRLTVL.

The V gene is TRBV6-5, the J gene TRBJ1-2; 8 bases agree with TRBD1. With 8 bases clipped from V and 4 bases from J, the junction kept 9 bases outside the gene matches. Germline CDR1 MNHEY, CDR2 SVGAGI. The length of the CDR3 is 14 residues. CDR3 amino acids: CASQRGQGGYGYTF. The CDR3 region has the DNA TGTGCCAGCCAAAGAGGACAGGGTGGCTATGGCTACACCTTC.

The chain couples TRBV2 to TRBJ2-4; maybe TRBD1 (6 bases). CDR1 is SNHLY, CDR2 FYNNEI, per germline. V lost 2 bases, J lost 6 bases, and 8 bases lay in between. This CDR3 is built from 13 residues. In nucleotides, the CDR3 is TGTGCCAGCAGTGAACAGGGGAGAAACATTCAGTACTTC. Translating it yields CASSEQGRNIQYF.

The V and J genes are TRBV9 and TRBJ1-2, with D possibly being TRBD1 (5 bases). Trimming shortened V by 0 bases and J by 2 bases, and 11 bases separated the two germline ends. CDR1 is SGDLS and CDR2 is YYNGEE in the germline V gene. This CDR3 is 15 amino acids long. CDR3: CASSVGSPGNYGYTF. CDR3 bases: TGTGCCAGCAGCGTAGGAAGCCCAGGGAACTATGGCTACACCTTC.

The V call is TRBV27, the J call TRBJ2-3; D is perhaps TRBD1 (6 bases). Germline CDR1 and CDR2: MNHEY and SMNVEV (reference sequence). The CDR3 covers 15 residues. The V end lost 5 bases, the J end lost 3 bases, and 15 bases lay between the germline ends. The CDR3 loop is CASSSYRVTTDTQYF. The CDR3 DNA follows: TGTGCCAGCAGTAGTTACAGGGTAACGACAGATACGCAGTATTTT.

The rearrangement links TRBV28 to TRBJ1-2; TRBD1 aligns across 9 bases. Germline V gene lookup returns CDR1 MDHEN and CDR2 SYDVKM. This CDR3 is built from 14 residues. J was trimmed by 4 bases and V by 3 bases; bases with no gene match: 3. CDR3 bases: TGTGCCAGCAGTTTCGACAGGGGGAGCTATGGCTACACCTTC. Translated, it gives CASSFDRGSYGYTF.

The chain couples TRBV5-1 to TRBJ1-1; D is perhaps TRBD1 (6 bases). The CDR3 consists of 12 residues. Per the germline V gene, CDR1 is SGHRS and CDR2 is YFSETQ. Deletions cut 1 base from V and 7 bases from J, with 8 bases between. CDR3 DNA: TGCGCCAGCAGCTTGACAGGGTTTGAAGCTTTCTTT. It encodes CASSLTGFEAFF.

The chain has TRBV4-2 and TRBJ1-1; D remains unclear. V was clipped by 6 bases and J by 1 base, with 9 bases between them. Germline loops: CDR1 LGHNA, CDR2 YNFKEQ. The CDR3 runs 13 residues. Here the CDR3 reads CASSLSANTEAFF. CDR3 coding DNA: TGTGCCAGCAGTCTCAGCGCGAACACTGAAGCTTTCTTT.

The chain joins TRBV7-8 to TRBJ2-1; possibly TRBD2 for D (5 bases). Trimming took 0 bases from V and 2 from J, leaving 8 bases between them. The CDR3 runs 15 residues. CDR1 is SGHVS and CDR2 is FQNEAQ in the germline V gene. The CDR3 sequence: CASSLAAVTYNEQFF. As DNA, the CDR3 is TGTGCCAGCAGCTTAGCAGCGGTTACCTACAATGAGCAGTTCTTC.

The chain employs TRBV5-5 and TRBJ2-7; 7 positions match TRBD1. CDR3 length: 15 residues. V trimming: 3 bases; J trimming: 1 base; junction bases outside the gene matches: 7. Germline values: CDR1 SGHKS, CDR2 YYEKEE (reference sequence). The CDR3 coding sequence is TGTGCCAGCAGCTCCCGACAGGGCCAATCCTACGAGCAGTACTTC. Protein: CASSSRQGQSYEQYF.

The chain carries TRBV7-2 and TRBJ1-5; no firm D call. The germline gives CDR1 SGHTA, CDR2 FQGNSA. The CDR3 sequence is 15 residues long. The ends were cut back, 3 bases at V and 0 bases at J, with 9 bases in the middle. CDR3 DNA sequence: TGTGCCAGCAGCTTCACCCTAAATAGCAATCAGCCCCAGCATTTT. It yields the protein CASSFTLNSNQPQHF. Supplemented by reference TRBV7-2 and TRBJ1-5, the full variable domain reads GAGVSQSPSNKVTEKGKDVELRCDPISGHTALYWYRQSLGQGLEFLIYFQGNSAPDKSGLPSDRFSAERTGGSVSTLTIQRTQQEDSAVYLCASSFTLNSNQPQHFGDGTRLSIL.

V is TRBV4-1 and J is TRBJ2-4, with D uncertain. The CDR3 is 17 amino acids. CDR1 and CDR2 (germline): MGHRA, YSYEKL. V was shortened by 0 bases and J by 0 bases, with 12 bases between the two germline ends. The CDR3 coding sequence is TGCGCCAGCAGCCAAGACAGGAACGGTCTAGCCAAAAACATTCAGTACTTC. It translates to CASSQDRNGLAKNIQYF.

The chain couples TRBV28 to TRBJ2-3; D unresolved. Germline V gene lookup returns CDR1 MDHEN and CDR2 SYDVKM. This CDR3 is 12 amino acids long. The V gene lost 2 bases and the J gene lost 2 bases, with 2 bases spanning the gap. As DNA, the CDR3 is TGTGCCAGCAGTTTACTCACAGATACGCAGTATTTT. Translated, it gives CASSLLTDTQYF.

This rearrangement joins TRBV9 to TRBJ1-1; tentative D call: TRBD1 (5 bases). The CDR3 is made up of 14 amino acids. V was trimmed by 4 bases and J by 7 bases, leaving 17 bases between them. CDR1 and CDR2 from the germline V gene are SGDLS and YYNGEE. CDR3 sequence: CASSPQWGGSEAFF. The CDR3 DNA reads as TGTGCCAGCAGCCCCCAGTGGGGCGGAAGTGAAGCTTTCTTT.

J is TRBJ2-5 and V is TRBV18; maybe TRBD1 (6 bases). This CDR3 is 14 amino acids long. Germline CDR1 KGHSH, CDR2 LQKENI. Trimming shortened V by 1 base and J by 4 bases, and 10 bases separated the two germline ends. CDR3 bases: TGTGCCAGCTCACCACGTCAGGGGAGAGAGACCCAGTACTTC. Amino acids: CASSPRQGRETQYF.

V is TRBV5-1 and J is TRBJ2-2, with 10 nucleotides matching TRBD2. The germline gives CDR1 SGHRS, CDR2 YFSETQ. The V segment lost 1 base and the J segment 6 bases; nucleotides outside the gene matches: 18. This CDR3 comprises 20 residues. CDR3 DNA: TGCGCCAGCAGCTTGAGGAACAGGGAATCTAGCGGGAGAGTTTCCGGGGAGCTGTTTTTT. This gives the protein CASSLRNRESSGRVSGELFF.

DNA of the CDR3: TGCAGCGTTCGGGACAGGGTATGGGCAGATACGCAGTATTTT. It specifies CSVRDRVWADTQYF. The V gene is TRBV29-1, the J gene TRBJ2-3; 9 nucleotides line up with TRBD1. Per germline, CDR1 SQVTM and CDR2 ANQGSEA. The V gene end was trimmed by 5 bases and the J gene end by 4 bases; junction bases not matched to a gene: 7. The CDR3 has 14 amino acids.

The chain links TRBV7-9 to TRBJ1-4, with 8 positions matching TRBD1. This CDR3 has 12 amino acids. Trimming at V came to 10 bases and at J to 4 bases, leaving 2 bases not matched to a gene. From germline, CDR1 is SEHNR and CDR2 FQNEAQ (reference sequence). The CDR3 DNA follows: TGTGCCACCGGACAGGGTAATGAAAAACTGTTTTTT. Translation: CATGQGNEKLFF. Looking up the rest from reference TRBV7-9 and TRBJ1-4 gives the full variable domain: DTGVSQNPRHKITKRGQNVTFRCDPISEHNRLYWYRQTLGQGPEFLTYFQNEAQLEKSRLLSDRFSAERPKGSFSTLEIQRTEQGDSAMYLCATGQGNEKLFFGSGTQLSVL.

This sequence joins TRBV9 and TRBJ1-3, with a tentative D call TRBD1 (6 bases). CDR3 size: 15 residues. Germline V CDR1 and CDR2: SGDLS, YYNGEE. Trimming cost V 3 bases and J 3 bases, with 13 bases left between them. The CDR3 DNA reads TGTGCCAGCAGCGATAGGGGGGGAAGTGGAAACACCATATATTTT. This sequence encodes CASSDRGGSGNTIYF.

The chain links TRBV18 to TRBJ2-5; possible D gene TRBD2, 5 bases. The CDR3 is made up of 16 amino acids. The ends were cut back, 2 bases at V and 2 bases at J, with 15 bases in the middle. Germline V gene sequence: CDR1 KGHSH, CDR2 LQKENI. The CDR3 nucleotides read TGTGCCAGCTCACCATCGATCCACGGGGTTCAAGAGACCCAGTACTTC. Encoded protein: CASSPSIHGVQETQYF.

This chain joins TRBV7-9 and TRBJ1-1; TRBD1 matches 7 bases. Germline trimming cut 3 bases from V and 4 bases from J; bases unmatched to any gene: 8. The CDR3 covers 15 residues. From germline, CDR1 is SEHNR and CDR2 FQNEAQ (reference sequence). The CDR3 spells CASSFGTALGTEAFF. CDR3 DNA sequence: TGTGCCAGCAGCTTCGGGACAGCGCTGGGCACTGAAGCTTTCTTT.

This clone has just one count. The chain combines TRBV7-6 with TRBJ1-2; no definite D call. Germline CDR1 is SGHVS and CDR2 is FNYEAQ. The V and J ends lost 5 bases and 4 bases respectively, with 17 bases between them. The CDR3 spans 15 residues. This CDR3 is CASSRLRGKPYGYTF. As DNA, the CDR3 is TGTGCCAGCAGCCGCCTTCGGGGTAAACCCTATGGCTACACCTTC.

This clone came up once. V usage is TRBV27 and J usage is TRBJ1-1; the D gene is possibly TRBD1 (5 bases). Germline V lookup: CDR1 MNHEY, CDR2 SMNVEV (reference sequence). V gave up 6 bases and J gave up 3 bases, with 11 bases separating them. This CDR3 is 13 amino acids long. The CDR3 reads CASSDIRDTEAFF. The CDR3 coding sequence is TGTGCCAGCAGCGACATCAGGGACACTGAAGCTTTCTTT.

The rearrangement links TRBV5-4 to TRBJ1-4; possible D gene TRBD1, 5 bases. Germline loops: CDR1 SGHNT, CDR2 YYREEE (reference sequence). The V and J ends lost 0 bases and 7 bases respectively, with 10 bases between them. This CDR3 is built from 14 residues. CDR3 sequence: CASSLAGGSEKLFF. The CDR3 DNA reads as TGTGCCAGCAGCTTGGCCGGGGGAAGTGAAAAACTGTTTTTT. The full variable domain, completed using reference TRBV5-4 and TRBJ1-4, is ETGVTQSPTHLIKTRGQQVTLRCSSQSGHNTVSWYQQALGQGPQFIFQYYREEENGRGNFPPRFSGLQFPNYSSELNVNALELDDSALYLCASSLAGGSEKLFFGSGTQLSVL.

This clone has a single count. The chain links TRBV27 to TRBJ2-1, with D possibly being TRBD2 (5 bases). Trimming left V 5 bases short and J 4 bases short, with 15 bases between. CDR3 length equals 15 residues. CDR1 is MNHEY and CDR2 is SMNVEV in the germline V gene (reference sequence). The CDR3 DNA reads TGTGCCAGCAGTCGCCCACCGGGATATTACAATGAGCAGTTCTTC. It specifies CASSRPPGYYNEQFF.

V gene TRBV7-9 combines with J gene TRBJ2-5; unclear D gene. The CDR3 is 13 amino acids. Germline values: CDR1 SEHNR, CDR2 FQNEAQ (reference sequence). Trimming cost V 4 bases and J 6 bases, with 12 bases left between them. The CDR3 reads CASSSGYLKTQYF. The CDR3 DNA follows: TGTGCCAGCAGCTCAGGTTATCTGAAGACCCAGTACTTC.

The V and J genes are TRBV9 and TRBJ1-4; 9 positions agree with TRBD1. This CDR3 is 16 amino acids long. V lost 1 base to trimming and J lost 8 bases; unmatched junction nucleotides: 9. Germline CDR1 reads SGDLS; CDR2 reads YYNGEE. CDR3 DNA: TGTGCCAGCAGCGTACCGGGCGGGACAGGGAAGGAAAAACTGTTTTTT. Protein sequence: CASSVPGGTGKEKLFF.

This chain links TRBV7-9 with TRBJ1-5, with TRBD1 identical over 8 bases. The V and J ends lost 5 bases and 8 bases, in that order; junction bases with no gene match: 5. This CDR3 spans 13 amino acids. Germline V gene sequence: CDR1 SEHNR, CDR2 FQNEAQ (reference sequence). For the CDR3, the DNA is TGTGCCAGCAGCCTGACAGGGGAGGAGCCCCAGCATTTT. Translating it yields CASSLTGEEPQHF.